Reported below is one T cell receptor (beta chain). Its antigen remains unknown. Germline CDR1 MNHEY, CDR2 SVGAGI. Unmatched junction bases numbered 4, after V lost 5 bases and J lost 5 bases. The CDR3 extends over 14 amino acids. This entry is derived from a study of post-analysis software for immune sequencing data. About the study: Some patients lacked subtype; others had relapsing-remitting, secondary progressive or progressive-relapsing disease. Findings and caveats of the study: Controls showed significantly higher normalized Chao1 diversity than did multiple sclerosis patients. Patients had higher frequencies than controls of five or six TRBV segments, including TRBV5-6, TRBV5-1 and TRBV20-1. By F measure, samples from a shared preparation batch strongly co-clustered.

TCR beta libraries were prepared from cDNA with unique molecular identifiers. Input amounts of about 0.85 to 10 million T cells were used. These gave about 500,000 cDNA molecules, so each molecule approximated one T cell. Each CDR3 protein gets one entry after TCRdb re-called the PCR reads with MiXCR. This table has about 540,000 distinct CDR3 sequences, about a third appearing once. The chain uses TRBV6-5 and TRBJ2-3; 10 nucleotides match TRBD1. The material sequenced was blood. This clonotype was obtained from a girl aged 2-17 years with multiple sclerosis. CDR3 DNA: TGTGCCAGCAGTCCAGACAGGGGGCGAGATACGCAGTATTTT. Translating gives CASSPDRGRDTQYF.